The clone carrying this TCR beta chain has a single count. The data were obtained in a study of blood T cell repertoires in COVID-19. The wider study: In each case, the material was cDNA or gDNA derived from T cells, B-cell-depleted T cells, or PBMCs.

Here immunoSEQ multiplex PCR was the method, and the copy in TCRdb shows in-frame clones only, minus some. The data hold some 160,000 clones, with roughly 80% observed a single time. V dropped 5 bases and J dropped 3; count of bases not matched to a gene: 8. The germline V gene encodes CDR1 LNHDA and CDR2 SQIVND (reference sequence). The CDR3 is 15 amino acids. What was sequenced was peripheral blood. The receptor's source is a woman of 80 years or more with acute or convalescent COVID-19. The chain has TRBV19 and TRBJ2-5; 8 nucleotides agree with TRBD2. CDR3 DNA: TGTGCCAGTAGTGGAACCGGGACTAGAGAAGAGACCCAGTACTTC. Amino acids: CASSGTGTREETQYF. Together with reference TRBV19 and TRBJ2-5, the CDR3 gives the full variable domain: DGGITQSPKYLFRKEGQNVTLSCEQNLNHDAMYWYRQDPGQGLRLIYYSQIVNDFQKGDIAEGYSVSREKKESFPLTVTSAQKNPTAFYLCASSGTGTREETQYFGPGTRLLVL.